The sequence of this T cell receptor beta chain was determined in a study of OX40 agonist ivuxolimab in advanced cancers. Here immunoSEQ multiplex PCR was the method, and the copy in TCRdb shows in-frame clones only, minus some. The sample has some 99,000 clones, around 88% seen once. Trimming stripped 5 bases from V and 2 bases from J, with 14 bases between. Germline values: CDR1 SEHNR, CDR2 FQNEAQ (reference sequence). CDR3 size: 15 residues. Sequenced material: CD4+ or CD8+ T cells sorted from blood, taken in a trial of the OX40 agonist ivuxolimab. The rearrangement links TRBV7-9 to TRBJ2-3, with a tentative D call TRBD2 (6 bases). The sequence came from an adult with an advanced solid tumor such as melanoma, head and neck, liver or kidney cancer. The CDR3 here is CASSPRGGDTDTQYF. The DNA for the CDR3 is TGTGCCAGCAGCCCCCGGGGCGGGGACACAGATACGCAGTATTTT.